One T cell receptor (beta chain) is described in this entry. There are many counts of this clonotype. Its antigen target is currently unknown. Base qualities are not at hand, and no much larger clone is one base apart. The CDR3 starts with the cysteine, ends with the phenylalanine, and has 16 residues. Only the CDR3 DNA stays, 48 bases, in frame from base 1. Cut back by 0 bases and 0 bases, the V and J ends lie 12 bases apart. CDR1 and CDR2 (DFQATT, SNEGSKA) derive from the germline V gene (reference sequence). The time point label, as the study defines it: longitudinal time-point 1 (baseline). For the unsorted PBMC libraries, 2 million PBMCs were stored in RNAlater at -80 degrees C until RNA extraction and were used to generate the libraries. The multiple sclerosis patients were enrolled in a US clinical protocol that used magnetic resonance imaging to evaluate disease progression. Peripheral blood underwent Ficoll-Hypaque density gradient centrifugation to isolate PBMCs, which were then cryopreserved in liquid nitrogen.

cDNA was synthesized by template-switch 5'RACE using a primer carrying a 10-nucleotide random unique molecular identifier by which each TCR transcript was tagged. Every sequencing run yielded over 160 million TCR-beta sequences covering 15-18 subjects. Total RNA was extracted with the RNeasy kit. Using the KAPA Real-time Library Amplification kit, TCR-beta VDJ regions were amplified with primers for the TCR constant region and the 5'RACE anchor. A first PCR added sample indexes and Illumina adaptors, after which a second PCR increased the library yield. The roughly 650 bp TCR product was size-selected on a 2% E-gel SizeSelection system after Ampure bead purification. Library quality was checked on a Bioanalyzer, concentration was measured with Qubit, and libraries were quantified with the Kapa Library Quantification kit before pooling. An Illumina HiSeq 2500 was used to sequence the libraries paired-end at 2 x 150 bp. To increase sequence diversity, about 24-32% phiX was spiked into each library pool. The original methods were these. Quality-filtered reads were processed with the UMI-based MiGEC pipeline, which removed over 85% of raw TCR sequences during error correction. IMGT germline references were used for aligning VDJ genes, and each clonotype was defined as a unique CDR3 amino acid sequence together with its V-J genes. VDJtools evaluated clonal expansion, Shannon diversity and CDR3 relatedness (CalcPairwiseDistances, ClusterSamples); CLCbio workbench built phylogenetic trees. Clones with at least 8 unique UMIs were defined as expanded, with this threshold being based on coefficient-of-variation modelling across technical triplicates. TCRdb applied fastp at Q25 and MiXCR to the public reads, then kept only in-frame beta chains. One record per CDR3 amino acid sequence lists the most common genes and DNA. The authors' filters were not applied to this entry. The sample table contains some 37,000 distinct CDR3 sequences; only one count was recorded for about 3.3% of them. Of the sample, around 7.7% falls within the top ten clones.

The entry originates in a study of neurological immune-mediated disorders (dated by TCRdb to about 2019). Regarding the research as a whole: Among the roughly 35 multiple sclerosis patients, relapsing-remitting MS accounted for some 30 and secondary progressive MS accounted for 3. Longitudinal HAM/TSP and healthy donors were sampled at 3 time-points each (about 3-40 month intervals). The 90 to 110 TCR-beta libraries included longitudinal samples, technical triplicates and paired sorted CD4+ and CD8+ T-cell subsets alongside PBMC samples. The study compared peripheral blood TCR-beta repertoires of HTLV-I-associated myelopathy (HAM/TSP) patients, multiple sclerosis patients and healthy controls using UMI-based sequencing. The cohort was made up of 60 to 75 subjects, consisting of roughly 14 HAM/TSP patients, around 35 multiple sclerosis patients and around 20 healthy controls. Overall study results and their limits: TCR clonal expansion was highest in HAM/TSP patients and lowest in MS patients, with MS patients falling below even healthy controls. Phylogenetic analysis grouped repertoires from 18 of 34 MS patients into a cluster of related CDR3 sequences, suggesting a possible repertoire-level signature. No identical CDR3 amino acid sequences were shared among expanded clones across subjects, suggesting private TCR-beta repertoires in all groups. The MS cluster was not associated with any clinical or MRI features, and the authors stated that larger cohorts are needed.

Source material: PBMCs. The TCR sequence derives from a woman aged 60-75 years with multiple sclerosis. This sequence uses TRBV20-1 and TRBJ1-5; confidence is insufficient to name the D gene. The nucleotide sequence is TGCAGTGCTAGAGATCTTGGGGTACATAGCAATCAGCCCCAGCATTTT. Translated, it reads CSARDLGVHSNQPQHF.